The clone carrying this T cell receptor (beta chain) was detected ten times or more. The antigen is unknown. This entry comes from a study of T cell repertoires in cytomegalovirus infection. About the research overall: Public TCR beta signatures were indicative of both CMV infection and a matching HLA type. Study observations and caveats: The ex vivo response showed dominance by HLA-C-restricted CMV-specific TCR beta clonotypes. Accumulated public TCR beta family frequency recognized individuals carrying CMV together with the relevant HLA.

Via MiXCR, TCRdb re-called the reads, giving one row per CDR3 protein. The data contain around 450,000 distinct CDR3 sequences, about 11% of them singletons. Deletions cut 5 bases from V and 1 base from J, with 12 bases between. Germline V lookup: CDR1 SEHNR, CDR2 FQNEAQ (reference sequence). This CDR3 has 14 amino acids. The chain links TRBV7-9 to TRBJ2-7; D call uncertain. The sample taken for sequencing was PBMCs. The source of this sequence is a human donor in good health (CMV status not recorded). Some clones in this sample may be carry-over from other donors' samples. CDR3 nucleotides: TGTGCCAGCAGCCTCCGACCTGCTTCCTACGAGCAGTACTTC. It is translated as CASSLRPASYEQYF.